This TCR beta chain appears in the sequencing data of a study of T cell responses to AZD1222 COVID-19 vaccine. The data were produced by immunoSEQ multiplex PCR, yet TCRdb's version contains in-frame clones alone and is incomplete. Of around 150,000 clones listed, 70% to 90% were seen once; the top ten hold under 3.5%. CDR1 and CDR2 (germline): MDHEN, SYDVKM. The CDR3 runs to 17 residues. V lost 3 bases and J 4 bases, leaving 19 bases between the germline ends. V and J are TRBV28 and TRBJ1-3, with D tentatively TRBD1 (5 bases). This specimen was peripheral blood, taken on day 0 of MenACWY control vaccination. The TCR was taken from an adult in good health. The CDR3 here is CASSLGRGVLPGNTIYF. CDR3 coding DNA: TGTGCCAGCAGTTTGGGACGAGGGGTTCTCCCCGGAAACACCATATATTTT.